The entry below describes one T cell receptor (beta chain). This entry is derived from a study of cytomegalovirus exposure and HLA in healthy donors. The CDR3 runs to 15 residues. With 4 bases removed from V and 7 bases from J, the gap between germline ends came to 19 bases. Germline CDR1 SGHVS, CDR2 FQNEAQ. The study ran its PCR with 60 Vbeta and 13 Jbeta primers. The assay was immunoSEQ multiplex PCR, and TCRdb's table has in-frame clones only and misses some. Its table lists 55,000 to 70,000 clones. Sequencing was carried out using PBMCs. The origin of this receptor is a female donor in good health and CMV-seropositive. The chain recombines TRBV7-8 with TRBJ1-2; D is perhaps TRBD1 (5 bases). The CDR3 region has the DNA TGTGCCAGCAGCTCGTGGGAGGGGATAGTGGGTGGCTACACCTTC. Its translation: CASSSWEGIVGGYTF.